This T cell receptor beta chain appears in the sequencing data of a study of OX40 agonist ivuxolimab in advanced cancers. Study overall: Patients receiving dose escalation had hepatocellular carcinoma, melanoma, renal cell or head and neck cancer. A male proportion of about 86% was recorded, with mean age 60 years and range about 20 to 85.

Trimming shortened V by 3 bases and J by 0 bases, and 15 bases separated the two germline ends. From germline, CDR1 is KGHSH and CDR2 LQKENI. CDR3 length: 17 amino acids. Clones were read by immunoSEQ multiplex PCR, and TCRdb kept only the in-frame ones, dropping some. Among tens of thousands of clones, approximately 75% were seen once, and the ten largest hold about 2.3%. It was autoimmune disease history or systemic immunosuppression that excluded patients. Cycle 7 day 1, cycle 4 day 1, and baseline were the timepoints at which blood was sampled. The gene calls are TRBV18 and TRBJ2-1, with a weak D call TRBD1 (5 bases). This specimen consisted of CD4+ or CD8+ T cells sorted from blood, obtained in a trial of the OX40 agonist ivuxolimab. The TCR sequence derives from an adult with an advanced solid tumor such as melanoma, head and neck, liver or kidney cancer. The chain's CDR3 is CASSPPAGQTSYNEQFF. CDR3 coding DNA: TGTGCCAGCTCACCGCCCGCAGGGCAGACCTCCTACAATGAGCAGTTCTTC.